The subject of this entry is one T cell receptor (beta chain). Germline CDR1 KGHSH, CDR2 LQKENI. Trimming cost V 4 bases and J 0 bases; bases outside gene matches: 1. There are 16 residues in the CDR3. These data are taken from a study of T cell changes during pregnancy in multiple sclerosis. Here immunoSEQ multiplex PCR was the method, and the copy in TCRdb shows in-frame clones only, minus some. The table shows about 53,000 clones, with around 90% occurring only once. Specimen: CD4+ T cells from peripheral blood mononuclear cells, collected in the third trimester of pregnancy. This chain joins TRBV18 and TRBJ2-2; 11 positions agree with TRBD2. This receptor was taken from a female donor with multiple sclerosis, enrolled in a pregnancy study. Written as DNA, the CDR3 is TGTGCCAGCTCACTAGCGGGGGGGCCGAACACCGGGGAGCTGTTTTTT. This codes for CASSLAGGPNTGELFF.